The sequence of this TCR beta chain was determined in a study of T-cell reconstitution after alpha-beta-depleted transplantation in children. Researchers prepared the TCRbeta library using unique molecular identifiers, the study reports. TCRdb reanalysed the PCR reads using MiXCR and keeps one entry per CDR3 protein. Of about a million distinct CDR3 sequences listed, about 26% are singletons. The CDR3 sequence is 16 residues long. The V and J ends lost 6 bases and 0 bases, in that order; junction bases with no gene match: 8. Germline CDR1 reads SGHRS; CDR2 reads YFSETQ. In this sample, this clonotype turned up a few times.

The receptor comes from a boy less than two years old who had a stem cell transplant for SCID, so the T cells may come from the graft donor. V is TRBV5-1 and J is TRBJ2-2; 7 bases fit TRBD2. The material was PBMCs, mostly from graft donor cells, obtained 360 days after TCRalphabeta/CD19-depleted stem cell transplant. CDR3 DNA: TGCGCCAGCACCCGGGAGGTGAACGCGAACACCGGGGAGCTGTTTTTT. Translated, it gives CASTREVNANTGELFF.